These T cell receptor beta chains were read from a single sample in a study of molecular identifiers for immune sequencing clone quantification. MiXCR, applied by TCRdb to the PCR reads, yields one record per CDR3 protein. This table holds roughly 90,000 distinct CDR3 sequences, about 23% found once. The sequenced material came from naive CD8+ T cells from blood, with Jurkat cell RNA spiked in. These receptors originate from a human donor in good health. Some libraries in this study had Jurkat cell RNA spiked in. The CDR3 runs from the conserved cysteine through the conserved F or W. D genes are given only for firm matches. Part of the rows lack a size; the others show once, few, many or a class for expanded clones.

J gene: TRBJ1-1; D gene: -; clone size: many; V gene: TRBV6-2/TRBV6-3; CDR3 protein: CASSWTDMNTEAFF; CDR3 DNA: TGTGCCAGCAGCTGGACGGACATGAACACTGAAGCTTTCTTT
J gene: TRBJ1-4; D gene: TRBD1; clone size: -; V gene: TRBV2; CDR3 protein: CASSEGDRGPPNEKLFF; CDR3 DNA: TGTGCCAGCAGTGAAGGGGACAGGGGGCCCCCTAATGAAAAACTGTTTTTT
J gene: TRBJ2-7; D gene: -; clone size: once; V gene: TRBV6-2/TRBV6-3; CDR3 protein: CASSRTYEQYF; CDR3 DNA: TGTGCCAGCAGTCGGACCTACGAGCAGTACTTC
J gene: TRBJ1-6; D gene: -; clone size: -; V gene: TRBV13; CDR3 protein: CASSPAGEPLHF; CDR3 DNA: TGTGCCAGCAGCCCCGCGGGGGAACCCCTCCACTTT
J gene: TRBJ2-7; D gene: -; clone size: -; V gene: TRBV27; CDR3 protein: CASGLRGLGYEQYF; CDR3 DNA: TGTGCCAGCGGCCTTCGGGGGTTGGGCTACGAGCAGTACTTC
J gene: TRBJ2-5; D gene: -; clone size: many; V gene: TRBV27; CDR3 protein: CASSPSTGRETQYF; CDR3 DNA: TGTGCCAGCAGTCCCTCGACAGGCCGCGAGACCCAGTACTTC
J gene: TRBJ1-1; D gene: -; clone size: once; V gene: TRBV29-1; CDR3 protein: CSVEGGKKMTKAFF; CDR3 DNA: TGCAGCGTTGAAGGGGGCAAAAAAATGACTAAAGCTTTCTTT
J gene: TRBJ2-1; D gene: -; clone size: many; V gene: TRBV2; CDR3 protein: CASSDILARWHEQFF; CDR3 DNA: TGTGCCAGCAGTGATATCCTGGCCAGGTGGCATGAGCAGTTCTTC
J gene: TRBJ2-5; D gene: -; clone size: few; V gene: TRBV6-5; CDR3 protein: CASSYDLRPGETQYF; CDR3 DNA: TGTGCCAGCAGTTACGATTTGCGGCCAGGGGAGACCCAGTACTTC
J gene: TRBJ2-3; D gene: -; clone size: -; V gene: TRBV6-5; CDR3 protein: CVSSSTRAYLTDAQYF; CDR3 DNA: TGTGTCAGCAGTTCCACCCGGGCATATCTCACAGATGCGCAGTATTTT
J gene: TRBJ2-7; D gene: -; clone size: -; V gene: TRBV13; CDR3 protein: CASSLRFREEDEQYF; CDR3 DNA: TGTGCCAGCAGCTTGAGGTTCAGGGAGGAAGACGAGCAGTACTTC
J gene: TRBJ2-7; D gene: -; clone size: few; V gene: TRBV6-5; CDR3 protein: CASSSDFGHPIPEQYF; CDR3 DNA: TGTGCCAGCAGCTCCGATTTCGGACACCCTATCCCCGAGCAGTACTTC
J gene: TRBJ2-3; D gene: -; clone size: many; V gene: TRBV7-8; CDR3 protein: CASSLVGTDTQYF; CDR3 DNA: TGTGCCAGCAGCTTAGTTGGCACAGATACGCAGTATTTT
J gene: TRBJ1-5; D gene: -; clone size: few; V gene: TRBV11-2; CDR3 protein: CASSPAPGEPQHF; CDR3 DNA: TGTGCCAGCAGCCCTGCCCCGGGAGAGCCCCAGCATTTT
J gene: TRBJ2-1; D gene: -; clone size: few; V gene: TRBV27; CDR3 protein: CASSLPDSVDEQFF; CDR3 DNA: TGTGCCAGCAGTTTACCAGACTCAGTCGATGAGCAGTTCTTC
J gene: TRBJ2-3; D gene: TRBD2; clone size: many; V gene: TRBV11-2; CDR3 protein: CASSSGLAGFRVPDTQYF; CDR3 DNA: TGTGCCAGCAGCTCGGGACTAGCGGGGTTCCGAGTCCCAGATACGCAGTATTTT
J gene: TRBJ2-5; D gene: TRBD1; clone size: few; V gene: TRBV2; CDR3 protein: CASTRDSLQETQYF; CDR3 DNA: TGTGCCAGCACCCGGGACAGTTTACAAGAGACCCAGTACTTC
J gene: TRBJ1-5; D gene: -; clone size: few; V gene: TRBV4-1; CDR3 protein: CASSQEGPQDQPQHF; CDR3 DNA: TGCGCCAGCAGCCAAGAGGGTCCTCAGGACCAGCCCCAGCATTTT
J gene: TRBJ2-7; D gene: TRBD1; clone size: -; V gene: TRBV27; CDR3 protein: CASRSGQGAYEQYF; CDR3 DNA: TGTGCCAGCAGGTCCGGACAGGGGGCCTACGAGCAGTACTTC
J gene: TRBJ2-4; D gene: TRBD1; clone size: -; V gene: TRBV28; CDR3 protein: CASSFQKDREDIQYF; CDR3 DNA: TGTGCCAGCAGTTTCCAAAAGGACAGGGAGGACATTCAGTACTTC
J gene: TRBJ1-1; D gene: -; clone size: -; V gene: TRBV25-1; CDR3 protein: CASSGTGPNTEAFF; CDR3 DNA: TGTGCCAGCAGTGGTACAGGGCCGAACACTGAAGCTTTCTTT
J gene: TRBJ2-7; D gene: -; clone size: many; V gene: TRBV11-2; CDR3 protein: CASSLGTVYEQYF; CDR3 DNA: TGTGCCAGCAGCTTAGGGACCGTCTACGAGCAGTACTTC
J gene: TRBJ2-2; D gene: -; clone size: -; V gene: TRBV6-4; CDR3 protein: CASSDVNTGELFF; CDR3 DNA: TGTGCCAGCAGTGACGTGAACACCGGGGAGCTGTTTTTT
J gene: TRBJ2-3; D gene: TRBD2; clone size: many; V gene: TRBV5-1; CDR3 protein: CASSAASGRAILTDTQYF; CDR3 DNA: TGCGCCAGCAGCGCGGCTAGCGGGAGGGCCATTTTAACAGATACGCAGTATTTT
J gene: TRBJ2-7; D gene: -; clone size: -; V gene: TRBV6-5; CDR3 protein: CASRTQVISYEQYF; CDR3 DNA: TGTGCCAGCAGAACACAGGTCATCTCCTACGAGCAGTACTTC
J gene: TRBJ2-3; D gene: -; clone size: few; V gene: TRBV12-3/TRBV12-4; CDR3 protein: CASSFEAGLTDTQYF; CDR3 DNA: TGTGCCAGCAGTTTTGAGGCGGGACTCACAGATACGCAGTATTTT
J gene: TRBJ2-5; D gene: TRBD2; clone size: -; V gene: TRBV30; CDR3 protein: CAWSVLSGKETQYF; CDR3 DNA: TGTGCCTGGAGTGTCCTAAGCGGGAAGGAGACCCAGTACTTC
J gene: TRBJ1-1; D gene: -; clone size: many; V gene: TRBV12-5; CDR3 protein: CASARDEVGSGNTEAFF; CDR3 DNA: TGTGCTAGTGCGAGAGACGAGGTGGGATCTGGGAACACTGAAGCTTTCTTT
J gene: TRBJ2-7; D gene: -; clone size: -; V gene: TRBV4-3; CDR3 protein: CASSRGTGPESIEQYF; CDR3 DNA: TGCGCCAGCAGCCGGGGAACCGGGCCGGAATCCATCGAGCAGTACTTC
J gene: TRBJ1-6; D gene: -; clone size: many; V gene: TRBV5-1; CDR3 protein: CASSLAGGPLHF; CDR3 DNA: TGCGCCAGCAGCTTGGCAGGAGGACCCCTCCACTTT
J gene: TRBJ1-5; D gene: -; clone size: -; V gene: TRBV20-1; CDR3 protein: CSASGGQEGHF; CDR3 DNA: TGCAGTGCTAGTGGCGGACAAGAGGGTCATTTT
J gene: TRBJ2-3; D gene: TRBD1; clone size: few; V gene: TRBV27; CDR3 protein: CASRRGLVDTQYF; CDR3 DNA: TGTGCCAGCAGGAGGGGGCTTGTAGATACGCAGTATTTT
J gene: TRBJ1-1; D gene: TRBD1; clone size: many; V gene: TRBV28; CDR3 protein: CASRDSMNTEAFF; CDR3 DNA: TGTGCCAGCCGGGACAGCATGAACACTGAAGCTTTCTTT
J gene: TRBJ2-3; D gene: -; clone size: few; V gene: TRBV5-4; CDR3 protein: CASSRRTDPDTQYF; CDR3 DNA: TGTGCCAGCAGCCGAAGGACAGACCCAGATACGCAGTATTTT
J gene: TRBJ2-7; D gene: -; clone size: many; V gene: TRBV30; CDR3 protein: CAWRNGYYEQYF; CDR3 DNA: TGTGCCTGGAGAAACGGGTACTACGAGCAGTACTTC
J gene: TRBJ2-7; D gene: -; clone size: few; V gene: TRBV4-1; CDR3 protein: CASSQGERYEQYF; CDR3 DNA: TGCGCCAGCAGCCAAGGGGAGCGCTACGAGCAGTACTTC
J gene: TRBJ2-1; D gene: -; clone size: few; V gene: TRBV6-2/TRBV6-3; CDR3 protein: CASSYTIGKSSSYNEQFF; CDR3 DNA: TGTGCCAGCAGTTACACCATAGGTAAATCGAGCTCCTACAATGAGCAGTTCTTC
J gene: TRBJ1-5; D gene: -; clone size: many; V gene: TRBV12-3/TRBV12-4; CDR3 protein: CASSFRRFGPHRESHF; CDR3 DNA: TGTGCCAGCAGTTTTAGGAGGTTTGGGCCTCATAGAGAAAGTCATTTT
J gene: TRBJ1-1; D gene: -; clone size: many; V gene: TRBV4-1; CDR3 protein: CASSHGGGTEAFF; CDR3 DNA: TGCGCCAGCAGCCACGGGGGGGGTACTGAAGCTTTCTTT
J gene: TRBJ1-2; D gene: -; clone size: many; V gene: TRBV5-4; CDR3 protein: CASSLDIFKYGYTF; CDR3 DNA: TGTGCCAGCAGCTTGGACATCTTTAAGTATGGCTACACCTTC
J gene: TRBJ1-1; D gene: TRBD1; clone size: few; V gene: TRBV27; CDR3 protein: CASSPTGGSTEAFF; CDR3 DNA: TGTGCCAGCAGCCCAACAGGGGGGTCCACTGAAGCTTTCTTT